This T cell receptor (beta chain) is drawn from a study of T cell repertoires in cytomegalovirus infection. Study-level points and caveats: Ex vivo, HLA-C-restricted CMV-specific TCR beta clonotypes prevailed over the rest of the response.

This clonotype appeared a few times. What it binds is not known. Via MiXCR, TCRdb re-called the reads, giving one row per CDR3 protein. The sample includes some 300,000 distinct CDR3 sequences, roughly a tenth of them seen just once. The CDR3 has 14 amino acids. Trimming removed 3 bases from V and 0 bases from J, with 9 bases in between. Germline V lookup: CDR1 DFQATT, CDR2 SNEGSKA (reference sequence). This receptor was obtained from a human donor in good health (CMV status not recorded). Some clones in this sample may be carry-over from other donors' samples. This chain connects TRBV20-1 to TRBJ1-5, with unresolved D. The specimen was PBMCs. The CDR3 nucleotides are TGCAGTGCTAGTCGCGGATATAGCAATCAGCCCCAGCATTTT. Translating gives CSASRGYSNQPQHF.